Sequencing of this T cell receptor beta chain was carried out in a study of blood T cell repertoires in COVID-19. Study summary: T cells, B-cell-depleted T cells, or PBMCs provided the cDNA or gDNA that served as material.

Per the study methods: For nucleated cells, counts were estimated from reference gene primer amplification. Sequencing used immunoSEQ multiplex PCR; TCRdb keeps in-frame clones, though not all of them. D and trimming were read from the DNA, whereas the V and J calls and clone size are those reported in that table. In the table there are about 140,000 clones, more than 75% of which are singletons. The sequenced material came from peripheral blood. This TCR was recovered from a man in his 60s who had recovered from COVID-19.

CDR3 DNA: TGTGCCAGCAGCCAGGCGGGCGGATCCCTCCACAATGAGCAGTTCTTC. It encodes CASSQAGGSLHNEQFF. This rearrangement joins TRBV7-9 to TRBJ2-1; D might be TRBD2 (5 bases). The CDR3 has 16 amino acids. The ends were cut back, 5 bases at V and 5 bases at J, with 19 bases in the middle. Germline CDR1 reads SEHNR; CDR2 reads FQNEAQ (reference sequence).